This T cell receptor (beta chain) was recovered during a study of neoadjuvant anti-PD-1 for oral cavity cancer. The sample holds one count of this clone. The sample's time point: after neoadjuvant nivolumab, at surgical resection. The CDR3 spans 15 residues. V lost 4 bases, J lost 1 base, and 5 bases stayed unmatched. The germline V gene has CDR1 SGHNT and CDR2 YYREEE (reference sequence). Data came from immunoSEQ multiplex PCR; TCRdb stores just in-frame clones and leaves some out. Among over 14,000 clones listed, roughly 70% were seen once. The TCR comes from a person aged 40 to 85 with oral cavity squamous cell carcinoma. The chain joins TRBV5-4 to TRBJ2-5; TRBD1 aligns across 9 bases. The source material was PBMCs, sampled after nivolumab (anti-PD-1) treatment. CDR3 sequence (DNA): TGTGCCAGCAGCCAAACACAGGGGGCCCAAGAGACCCAGTACTTC. Its translation is CASSQTQGAQETQYF.